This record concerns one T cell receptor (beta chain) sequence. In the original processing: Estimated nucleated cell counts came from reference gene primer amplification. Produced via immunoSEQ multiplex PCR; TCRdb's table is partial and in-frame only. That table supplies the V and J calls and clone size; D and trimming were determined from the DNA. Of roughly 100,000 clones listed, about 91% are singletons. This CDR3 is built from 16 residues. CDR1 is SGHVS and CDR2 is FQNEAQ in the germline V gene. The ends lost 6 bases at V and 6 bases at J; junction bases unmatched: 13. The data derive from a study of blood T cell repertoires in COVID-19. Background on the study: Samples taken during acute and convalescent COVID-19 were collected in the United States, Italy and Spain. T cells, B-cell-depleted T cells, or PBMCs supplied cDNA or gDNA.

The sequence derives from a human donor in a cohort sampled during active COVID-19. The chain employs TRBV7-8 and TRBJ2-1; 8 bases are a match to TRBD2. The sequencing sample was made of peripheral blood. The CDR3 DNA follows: TGTGCCAGCAGTCGACCGGGACTAGGGGAACGCAATGAGCAGTTCTTC. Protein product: CASSRPGLGERNEQFF.